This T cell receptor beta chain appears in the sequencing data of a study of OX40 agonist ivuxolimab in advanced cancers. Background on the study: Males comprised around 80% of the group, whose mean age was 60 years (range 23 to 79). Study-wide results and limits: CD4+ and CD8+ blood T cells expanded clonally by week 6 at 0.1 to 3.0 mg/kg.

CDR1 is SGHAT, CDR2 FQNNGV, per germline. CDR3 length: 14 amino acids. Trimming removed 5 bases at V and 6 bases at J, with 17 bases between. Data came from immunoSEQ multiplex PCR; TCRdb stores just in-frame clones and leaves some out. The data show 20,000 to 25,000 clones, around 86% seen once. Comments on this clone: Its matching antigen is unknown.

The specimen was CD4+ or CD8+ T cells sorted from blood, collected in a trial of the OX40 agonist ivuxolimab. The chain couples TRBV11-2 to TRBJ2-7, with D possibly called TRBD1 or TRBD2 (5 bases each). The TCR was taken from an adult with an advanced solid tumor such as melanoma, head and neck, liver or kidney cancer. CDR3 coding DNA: TGTGCCAGCAGCCTTCGGGACCAAAACGCCGAGCAGTACTTC. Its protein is CASSLRDQNAEQYF.